Listed here are 27 T cell receptor beta chains from one sample, sequenced in a study of blood T cell repertoires in COVID-19. Profiling relied on immunoSEQ multiplex PCR, and the TCRdb table lists in-frame clones only, not all of them. The table has approximately 220,000 clones, around 83% seen once; the top ten hold 7% to 10%. Sequenced material: peripheral blood. Receptors were obtained from a woman in her 50s with acute or convalescent COVID-19.

The V gene is TRBV20-1, the J gene TRBJ2-3, with unresolved D. Trimming took off 6 bases at V and 3 bases at J, with 7 bases between the two ends. The germline CDR1 and CDR2 sequences are DFQATT and SNEGSKA (reference sequence). This CDR3 region has 11 residues. The chain's CDR3 is CSAPRTDTQYF. The CDR3 coding sequence is TGCAGTGCCCCTCGTACAGATACGCAGTATTTT.

The chain uses TRBV12-3 or TRBV12-4 and TRBJ1-1; the D gene is possibly TRBD1 (5 bases). There are 12 residues in the CDR3. V was clipped by 5 bases and J by 8 bases, with 12 bases between them. The CDR3 reads CASSPGPLEAFF. The DNA for the CDR3 is TGTGCCAGCAGTCCAGGGCCGTTAGAAGCTTTCTTT.

The chain couples TRBV7-2 to TRBJ2-7; 10 nucleotides line up with TRBD2. Germline CDR1 reads SGHTA; CDR2 reads FQGNSA. The trim removed 5 bases at V and 2 bases at J, leaving 3 bases unmatched. This CDR3 has 14 amino acids. CDR3 amino acids: CASSLSGRAYEQYF. CDR3 in DNA: TGTGCCAGCAGCCTCAGCGGGAGGGCCTACGAGCAGTACTTC.

The chain is built from TRBV3-1 (or the pseudogene TRBV3-2) and TRBJ2-5, with TRBD2 identical over 7 bases. The germline V gene encodes CDR1 LGHDT and CDR2 YNNKEL (reference sequence). J lost 5 bases, V lost 4 bases, and 4 bases had no gene match. This CDR3 contains 13 residues. The CDR3 loop reads CASSPAGQETQYF. The CDR3 region has the DNA TGTGCCAGCAGCCCAGCGGGGCAGGAGACCCAGTACTTC.

The chain links TRBV27 to TRBJ2-3, with 11 positions matching TRBD2. Germline CDR1 is MNHEY and CDR2 is SMNVEV (reference sequence). The trim removed 4 bases at V and 0 bases at J, leaving 6 bases unmatched. The CDR3 is 17 amino acids. The CDR3 bases are TGTGCCAGCAGTTCTACGGGACTAGCGGATAGCACAGATACGCAGTATTTT. Translating gives CASSSTGLADSTDTQYF.

This clone was observed a few times. V gene TRBV29-1 combines with J gene TRBJ1-1; maybe TRBD1 (6 bases). The germline V gene encodes CDR1 SQVTM and CDR2 ANQGSEA. There are 14 residues in the CDR3. The ends were cut back, 7 bases at V and 1 base at J, with 16 bases in the middle. The CDR3 is CSANPWTANTEAFF. For the CDR3, the DNA is TGCAGCGCGAATCCCTGGACAGCGAACACTGAAGCTTTCTTT.

The chain links TRBV13 to TRBJ2-1; 8 nucleotides line up with TRBD2. V dropped 5 bases and J dropped 9; count of bases not matched to a gene: 9. CDR1 is PRHDT, CDR2 FYEKMQ, per germline (reference sequence). This CDR3 has 14 amino acids. The CDR3 nucleotides are TGTGCCAGCAGCCCCGGGACTAGTCCCCGTGAGCAGTTCTTC. Protein product: CASSPGTSPREQFF.

The sample holds a few counts of this clone. The chain joins TRBV5-1 to TRBJ2-3; 8 bases map to TRBD1. This CDR3 is built from 14 residues. V was pared by 4 bases and J by 5 bases, with 6 bases of the junction left unmatched. Germline V gene lookup returns CDR1 SGHRS and CDR2 YFSETQ. The CDR3 region is CASSTGGGRDTQYF. For the CDR3, the DNA is TGCGCCAGCAGCACAGGGGGAGGCCGAGATACGCAGTATTTT. Using reference TRBV5-1 and TRBJ2-3 for the parts outside the CDR3, the full variable domain is KAGVTQTPRYLIKTRGQQVTLSCSPISGHRSVSWYQQTPGQGLQFLFEYFSETQRNKGNFPGRFSGRQFSNSRSEMNVSTLELGDSALYLCASSTGGGRDTQYFGPGTRLTVL.

CDR3 residues: CASSVGGLAGSETQYF. As DNA, the CDR3 is TGTGCCAGCAGCGTAGGCGGACTAGCGGGATCGGAGACCCAGTACTTC. The chain links TRBV9 to TRBJ2-5, with TRBD2 matching 12 bases. From germline, CDR1 is SGDLS and CDR2 YYNGEE. CDR3 length: 16 amino acids. V was pared by 0 bases and J by 5 bases, with 5 bases of the junction left unmatched.

The genes are TRBV3-1 (or the pseudogene TRBV3-2) and TRBJ1-5; a weak D match, TRBD1 (5 bases). This CDR3 is 13 amino acids long. V dropped 0 bases and J dropped 6 bases, with 6 bases sitting between them. From germline, CDR1 is LGHDT and CDR2 YNNKEL (reference sequence). Written as DNA, the CDR3 is TGTGCCAGCAGCCAAGATCAGGGTCAGCCCCAGCATTTT. Amino acids: CASSQDQGQPQHF.

V is TRBV6-5 and J is TRBJ2-5; 7 nucleotides agree with TRBD2. V lost 5 bases and J lost 2; bases outside the gene matches: 5. This CDR3 comprises 14 residues. The germline V gene encodes CDR1 MNHEY and CDR2 SVGAGI. CDR3 in DNA: TGTGCCAGCAGTAAGGGCGGGAGTCAAGAGACCCAGTACTTC. Protein sequence: CASSKGGSQETQYF.

This CDR3 is CASSQALGGYGYTF. The CDR3 DNA reads as TGTGCCAGCAGCCAGGCCCTGGGCGGGTATGGCTACACCTTC. The chain employs TRBV3-1 (or the pseudogene TRBV3-2) and TRBJ1-2; D unresolved. The CDR3 is made up of 14 amino acids. Trimming removed 3 bases from V and 5 bases from J, with 13 bases in between. CDR1 is LGHDT and CDR2 is YNNKEL in the germline V gene (reference sequence).

The chain employs TRBV5-1 and TRBJ1-1; D possibly corresponds to TRBD1 (6 bases). Germline V gene sequence: CDR1 SGHRS, CDR2 YFSETQ. The CDR3 sequence is 16 residues long. The ends were cut back, 1 base at V and 7 bases at J, with 20 bases in the middle. In DNA, the CDR3 is TGCGCCAGCAGCTTGTACTTCTCAGGGGTAACGGGTGAAGCTTTCTTT. Translation: CASSLYFSGVTGEAFF.

The V call is TRBV6-5, the J call TRBJ1-2, with 10 bases aligning to TRBD1. CDR3 length: 13 amino acids. CDR1 MNHEY and CDR2 SVGAGI come from the germline V gene. With 5 bases clipped from V and 8 bases from J, the junction kept 5 bases outside the gene matches. CDR3 residues: CASSRQGARGYTF. The CDR3 DNA follows: TGTGCCAGCAGTAGACAGGGGGCGCGAGGCTACACCTTC.

This chain links TRBV19 with TRBJ2-2, with D possibly matching TRBD2 (5 bases). The CDR3 length is 16 residues. Trimming cost V 8 bases and J 6 bases, with 22 bases left between them. The germline V gene has CDR1 LNHDA and CDR2 SQIVND (reference sequence). CDR3 loop: CASDPGLGSPSGELFF. CDR3 nucleotides: TGTGCCAGTGACCCCGGACTTGGCTCCCCTTCCGGGGAGCTGTTTTTT.

The chain has TRBV19 and TRBJ2-1; 9 nucleotides agree with TRBD2. Germline CDR1 reads LNHDA; CDR2 reads SQIVND (reference sequence). J was trimmed by 6 bases and V by 6 bases; bases with no gene match: 12. This CDR3 is built from 16 residues. The CDR3 coding sequence is TGTGCCAGTAGAATGCAGACTAGCGGATCTTTCAATGAGCAGTTCTTC. Amino acid sequence: CASRMQTSGSFNEQFF.

This chain links TRBV27 with TRBJ2-5; tentatively, D is TRBD1 (6 bases). Trimming pared 7 bases from V and 2 bases from J, leaving 14 bases between. This CDR3 is built from 14 residues. CDR1 is MNHEY and CDR2 is SMNVEV in the germline V gene (reference sequence). DNA of the CDR3: TGTGCCAGCACCCCAGCAGGACAGCAAGAGACCCAGTACTTC. It yields the protein CASTPAGQQETQYF.

This clone was seen a few times. The chain couples TRBV9 to TRBJ2-2; 7 positions match TRBD1. Germline loops: CDR1 SGDLS, CDR2 YYNGEE. The CDR3 loop spans 15 amino acids. Trimming took 3 bases from V and 5 from J; bases not matched to a gene: 7. The CDR3 region has the DNA TGTGCCAGCAGCGGAACAGGGGTCGGAACCGGGGAGCTGTTTTTT. Encoded protein: CASSGTGVGTGELFF.

This chain joins TRBV9 and TRBJ2-3; 13 bases fit TRBD2. Trimming removed 3 bases from V and 2 bases from J; junction bases left unmatched: 12. The CDR3 is 19 amino acids. The germline V gene encodes CDR1 SGDLS and CDR2 YYNGEE. CDR3 amino acids: CASSEGTSGAPSYTDTQYF. CDR3 nucleotide sequence: TGTGCCAGCAGCGAGGGGACTAGCGGGGCTCCTAGCTACACAGATACGCAGTATTTT.

V is TRBV3-1 (or the pseudogene TRBV3-2) and J is TRBJ2-1, with 14 positions matching TRBD2. The V segment lost 5 bases and the J segment 4 bases; nucleotides outside the gene matches: 10. The CDR3 spans 18 residues. Germline V gene lookup returns CDR1 LGHDT and CDR2 YNNKEL (reference sequence). CDR3 bases: TGTGCCAGCAGCTCCGGGACTAGCGGGAGAGCGATATACAATGAGCAGTTCTTC. Encoded protein: CASSSGTSGRAIYNEQFF.

The chain employs TRBV15 and TRBJ2-5; maybe TRBD2 (6 bases). Trimming left V 1 base short and J 5 bases short, with 8 bases between. From germline, CDR1 is LNHNV and CDR2 YYDKDF (reference sequence). This CDR3 is 13 amino acids long. The CDR3 bases are TGTGCCACCAGCAGAGTGGGGAGGGAGACCCAGTACTTC. Its protein is CATSRVGRETQYF.

V and J are TRBV19 and TRBJ1-6, with TRBD1 as a possible D gene (5 bases). Germline CDR1 and CDR2: LNHDA and SQIVND (reference sequence). The CDR3 sequence is 13 residues long. V dropped 3 bases and J dropped 9 bases, with 9 bases sitting between them. The CDR3 reads CASSIRDSSPLHF. Here the CDR3 DNA reads TGTGCCAGTAGTATCAGGGATAGTTCACCCCTCCACTTT.

This clone was picked up many times. The chain has TRBV5-1 and TRBJ2-3, with a weak D call TRBD2 (6 bases). Deletions cut 0 bases from V and 3 bases from J, with 8 bases between. Germline lookup yields CDR1 SGHRS and CDR2 YFSETQ. CDR3 length: 14 amino acids. In DNA form, the CDR3 reads TGCGCCAGCAGCTTGGAGGAGGGAACAGATACGCAGTATTTT. It specifies CASSLEEGTDTQYF.

The rearrangement links TRBV14 to TRBJ2-3, with D tentatively TRBD2 (6 bases). Germline loops: CDR1 SGHDN, CDR2 FVKESK. The V gene lost 1 base and the J gene lost 0 bases, with 14 bases spanning the gap. There are 17 residues in the CDR3. Here the CDR3 reads CASSQVEGWTSTDTQYF. The DNA for the CDR3 is TGTGCCAGCAGCCAAGTGGAGGGTTGGACTAGCACAGATACGCAGTATTTT.

This clone was observed a few times. V gene TRBV21-1 combines with J gene TRBJ2-2; whether TRBD2, the table's D call, matches the DNA was not checked. TRBV21-1 is a known pseudogene. This CDR3 has 14 amino acids. The CDR3 DNA is TGTGCCAGCCGGGACTCGCTCTTCACCGGGGAGCTGTTTTTT. Protein: CASRDSLFTGELFF.

The CDR3 is CASSPSTGRTDTQYF. CDR3 bases: TGTGCCAGCAGTCCGTCGACAGGGCGCACAGATACGCAGTATTTT. V and J are TRBV27 and TRBJ2-3; 7 bases line up with TRBD1. The CDR3 covers 15 residues. Germline V gene lookup returns CDR1 MNHEY and CDR2 SMNVEV (reference sequence). The V gene end was trimmed by 5 bases and the J gene end by 1 base; junction bases not matched to a gene: 6.

This chain links TRBV10-2 with TRBJ2-1; the match to TRBD2 covers 10 bases. The V gene's germline CDR1 is WSHSY and CDR2 SAAADI. The length of the CDR3 is 15 residues. V trimming: 4 bases; J trimming: 3 bases; junction bases outside the gene matches: 3. The CDR3 DNA is TGCGCCAGCAGTGGGACTAGCGGACTCTACAATGAGCAGTTCTTC. It encodes CASSGTSGLYNEQFF.